This passage covers 3 T cell receptor beta chains from one sample sequenced in a study of cytomegalovirus exposure and HLA in healthy donors (dated by TCRdb to about 2017). Preparation of the library involved the immunoSEQ multiplex PCR assay. The multiplex PCR relied on a mix of 60 forward primers for TCR Vbeta segments and 13 reverse primers for TCR Jbeta segments. This is the immuneACCESS table as TCRdb keeps it, with only in-frame sequences that have V and J called. A part of the clones is gone; compared with another copy, unresolved V genes explain less than half, and the rest is unexplained. Counted in this sample were roughly 190,000 clones; about 81% of them appeared once. The top ten constitute approximately 1.8% of the sample. Sequencing was done on a sample of PBMCs. These receptors all stem from a young man in good health and CMV-seronegative.

This sequence joins TRBV7-9 and TRBJ1-3; possible D gene TRBD1, 5 bases. Trimming cost V 3 bases and J 4 bases, with 22 bases left between them. The CDR3 runs to 18 residues. Germline CDR1 SEHNR, CDR2 FQNEAQ (reference sequence). DNA for the CDR3: TGTGCCAGCAGCTTCCTACCTGGGGCGGACAAAGCAGGAAACACCATATATTTT. This translates into CASSFLPGADKAGNTIYF.

The count of this clone is one. The chain employs TRBV6-5 and TRBJ1-2, with D possibly TRBD1 on 5 matching bases. The V and J ends lost 6 bases and 5 bases respectively, with 13 bases between them. There are 13 residues in the CDR3. Per germline, CDR1 MNHEY and CDR2 SVGAGI. CDR3 in DNA: TGTGCCAGCAGCCCTCAGGGAATTTATGGCTACACCTTC. This gives the protein CASSPQGIYGYTF.

This clone was recorded only once. The V gene is TRBV5-5, the J gene TRBJ2-5; TRBD2 might be the D (5 bases). V lost 4 bases to trimming and J lost 1 base, with 11 bases between them. The CDR3 is 14 amino acids. Germline V gives CDR1 SGHKS, CDR2 YYEKEE (reference sequence). The CDR3 bases are TGTGCCAGCAGCCCAAGACTAATCCAAGAGACCCAGTACTTC. It encodes CASSPRLIQETQYF.